The 17 T cell receptor beta chains given below trace back to one sample, sequenced in a study of metastatic and nonmetastatic thyroid tumors. Ahead of thyroid surgery, no patient had received treatment of any kind. TCRdb ran MiXCR on the PCR reads. The sample has 15,000 to 20,000 clones, around two fifths seen once; the top ten hold more than 20%. The sequenced sample was tumor tissue. These receptors were collected from a female donor with papillary thyroid cancer or a benign thyroid nodule (not recorded which). Some clones in this sample may be carry-over from other donors' samples.

The sample holds a few counts of this clone. This chain uses TRBV20-1 with TRBJ2-7; D ambiguous. The CDR3 sequence is 14 residues long. CDR1 DFQATT and CDR2 SNEGSKA come from the germline V gene (reference sequence). V was cut by 6 bases and J by 3 bases, with 18 bases left in between. The CDR3 sequence is CSAPSQAGYYEQYF. CDR3 DNA sequence: TGCAGTGCCCCGAGCCAGGCAGGTTACTACGAGCAGTACTTC.

This clone was counted only a few times. This chain uses TRBV19 with TRBJ2-7; 9 positions match TRBD2. The trim removed 4 bases at V and 3 bases at J, leaving 7 bases unmatched. Looked up from germline, CDR1 is LNHDA and CDR2 is SQIVND (reference sequence). This CDR3 is 15 amino acids long. This chain's CDR3 is CASSTLGGGVYEQYF. The CDR3 nucleotides read TGTGCCAGTAGTACCCTAGGCGGGGGGGTCTACGAGCAGTACTTC.

This clone has just a few counts. The gene calls are TRBV29-1 and TRBJ2-3, with unresolved D. Trimming pared 3 bases from V and 0 bases from J, leaving 10 bases between. The CDR3 covers 14 residues. CDR1 is SQVTM, CDR2 ANQGSEA, per germline. CDR3 in amino acids: CSVDGPTSTDTQYF. In DNA form, the CDR3 reads TGCAGCGTTGACGGCCCGACTAGCACAGATACGCAGTATTTT.

The chain couples TRBV20-1 to TRBJ1-2; D not resolved. V lost 5 bases, J lost 4 bases, and 8 bases lay in between. CDR3 size: 11 residues. Per germline, CDR1 DFQATT and CDR2 SNEGSKA (reference sequence). CDR3 nucleotide sequence: TGCAGTGCTCTGGACGGCTATGGCTACACCTTC. This sequence encodes CSALDGYGYTF.

This clone was seen a few times. The chain recombines TRBV27 with TRBJ2-7; 9 positions agree with TRBD1. The ends lost 4 bases at V and 5 bases at J; junction bases unmatched: 15. The CDR3 spans 17 residues. The germline CDR1 and CDR2 sequences are MNHEY and SMNVEV (reference sequence). The CDR3, as DNA: TGTGCCAGCAGTTCCCCTCAGACAGGGGGTTCTCCCAACGAGCAGTACTTC. It specifies CASSSPQTGGSPNEQYF.

This clone was recorded once. V is TRBV11-2 and J is TRBJ2-7; D may match TRBD1 or TRBD2 (5 bases each). Trimming removed 3 bases at V and 6 bases at J, with 9 bases between. The length of the CDR3 is 12 residues. In germline, CDR1 is SGHAT, CDR2 FQNNGV. CDR3 DNA: TGTGCCAGCAGCTTGGGGACGATCGAGCAGTACTTC. It yields the protein CASSLGTIEQYF.

This chain joins TRBV5-8 and TRBJ1-2; possible D gene TRBD1, 6 bases. CDR3 size: 16 residues. V was clipped by 0 bases and J by 4 bases, with 16 bases between them. CDR1 is SGHTS, CDR2 YDEGEE, per germline. CDR3 coding DNA: TGTGCCAGCAGCTTGGTAGGGACAAGGAGCCTCTATGGCTACACCTTC. Translating it yields CASSLVGTRSLYGYTF. Filled out from reference TRBV5-8 and TRBJ1-2, the complete variable domain reads EAGVTQSPTHLIKTRGQQATLRCSPISGHTSVYWYQQALGLGLQFLLWYDEGEERNRGNFPPRFSGRQFPNYSSELNVNALELEDSALYLCASSLVGTRSLYGYTFGSGTRLTVV.

V usage is TRBV18 and J usage is TRBJ2-1; D is tentatively TRBD1 or TRBD2 (6 bases each). Germline V CDR1 and CDR2: KGHSH, LQKENI. V lost 2 bases and J 3 bases, leaving 26 bases between the germline ends. The CDR3 runs 20 residues. This CDR3 is CASSPSPGSRGRGFYNEQFF. In DNA, the CDR3 is TGTGCCAGCTCACCATCGCCCGGGAGTCGGGGGCGTGGATTCTACAATGAGCAGTTCTTC.

This clone was picked up a small number of times. The chain has TRBV7-9 and TRBJ1-1, with 9 bases that match TRBD1. The trim removed 5 bases at V and 10 bases at J, leaving 14 bases unmatched. The CDR3 loop spans 15 amino acids. Germline assignment: CDR1 SEHNR and CDR2 FQNEAQ (reference sequence). The CDR3: CASSLMGQVDRGAFF. For the CDR3, the DNA is TGTGCCAGCAGCCTAATGGGACAGGTGGACAGGGGAGCTTTCTTT.

This clone showed up just once. This sequence joins TRBV9 and TRBJ2-2, with D possibly being TRBD1 (6 bases). CDR3 length: 13 residues. CDR1 and CDR2 from the germline V gene are SGDLS and YYNGEE. Trimming stripped 8 bases from V and 6 bases from J, with 14 bases between. The CDR3 sequence: CASRQDEAGELFF. In nucleotides, the CDR3 is TGTGCCAGTCGACAGGACGAGGCCGGGGAGCTGTTTTTT.

This clone appeared a few times. One junction end does not reproduce the germline sequence, and a read error may be involved. The V gene is TRBV6-4, the J gene TRBJ1-5; perhaps TRBD1 as D (6 bases). CDR3 length: 15 amino acids. Germline assignment: CDR1 MRHNA and CDR2 SNTAGT. The CDR3, as DNA: TGTGCCAGCAGTGAGCGGGATGGGGGCAACCAGCCCCAGCATTTT. It encodes CASSERDGGNQPQHF.

This clone has a single count. V usage is TRBV12-3 or TRBV12-4 and J usage is TRBJ2-1, with D perhaps TRBD1 or TRBD2 (5 bases each). V was clipped by 6 bases and J by 0 bases, with 15 bases between them. The CDR3 consists of 16 residues. The CDR3 here is CASSPGPPASYNEQFF. The CDR3 DNA sequence: TGTGCCAGCAGCCCGGGACCTCCCGCCTCCTACAATGAGCAGTTCTTC.

This clone was seen a handful of times. The chain recombines TRBV19 with TRBJ1-6; TRBD1 agrees at 7 bases. CDR1 and CDR2 from the germline V gene are LNHDA and SQIVND (reference sequence). The CDR3 has 14 amino acids. V gave up 10 bases and J gave up 4 bases; unmatched junction bases: 7. CDR3 residues: CATGRTGYNSPLHF. CDR3 nucleotide sequence: TGTGCCACTGGACGGACAGGATATAATTCACCCCTCCACTTT.

The V call is TRBV27, the J call TRBJ2-7, with 7 nucleotides matching TRBD2. The germline CDR1 and CDR2 sequences are MNHEY and SMNVEV (reference sequence). With 8 bases clipped from V and 3 bases from J, the junction kept 7 bases outside the gene matches. The CDR3 totals 13 residues. CDR3 DNA sequence: TGTGCCAGCTATGGTGGGGGGGACTACGAGCAGTACTTC. Translating gives CASYGGGDYEQYF.

This chain joins TRBV20-1 and TRBJ2-1; D tentatively fits TRBD1 or TRBD2 (7 bases each). Trimming cost V 3 bases and J 7 bases, with 22 bases left between them. Germline CDR1 and CDR2: DFQATT and SNEGSKA (reference sequence). The CDR3 is 16 residues long. The CDR3 nucleotides are TGCAGTGCTAGCTTCACCAGGGGGGGGGTAAAGAATGAGCAGTTCTTC. It yields the protein CSASFTRGGVKNEQFF.

The sample holds a few counts of this clone. The gene calls are TRBV28 and TRBJ1-5; D is uncertain. The germline CDR1 and CDR2 sequences are MDHEN and SYDVKM. The V end lost 6 bases, the J end lost 11 bases, and 17 bases lay between the germline ends. CDR3 size: 13 residues. Written as DNA, the CDR3 is TGTGCCAGCAGCCGTACAGAGGCCAGGTCCCAGCATTTT. It encodes CASSRTEARSQHF.

This clone was observed a few times. The chain employs TRBV30 and TRBJ2-3; 14 positions match TRBD2. Per the germline V gene, CDR1 is GTSNPN and CDR2 is SVGIG (reference sequence). The trim removed 0 bases at V and 3 bases at J, leaving 5 bases unmatched. The CDR3 runs 17 residues. CDR3 sequence reads: CAWSVPGLAGVTDTQYF. The DNA for the CDR3 is TGTGCCTGGAGTGTACCGGGACTAGCGGGAGTAACAGATACGCAGTATTTT.